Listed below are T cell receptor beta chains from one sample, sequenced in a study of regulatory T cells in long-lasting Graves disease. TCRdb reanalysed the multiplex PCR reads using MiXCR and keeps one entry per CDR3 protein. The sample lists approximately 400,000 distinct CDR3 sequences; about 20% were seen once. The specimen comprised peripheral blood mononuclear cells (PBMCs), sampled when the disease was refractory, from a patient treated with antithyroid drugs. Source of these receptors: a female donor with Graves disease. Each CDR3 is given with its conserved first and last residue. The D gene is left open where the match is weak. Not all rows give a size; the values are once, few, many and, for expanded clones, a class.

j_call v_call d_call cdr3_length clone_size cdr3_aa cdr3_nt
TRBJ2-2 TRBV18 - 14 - CASSQGPNTGELFF TGTGCCAGCTCACAGGGTCCGAACACCGGGGAGCTGTTTTTT
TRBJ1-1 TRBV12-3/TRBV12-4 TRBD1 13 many CASSSRQGAEAFF TGTGCCAGCAGTTCCCGACAGGGTGCTGAAGCTTTCTTT
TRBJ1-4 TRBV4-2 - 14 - CASSNRVGEEKLFF TGTGCCAGCAGTAACAGGGTTGGAGAAGAAAAACTGTTTTTT
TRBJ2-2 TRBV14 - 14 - CASSKTQGTGELFF TGTGCCAGCAGCAAAACACAGGGCACCGGGGAGCTGTTTTTT
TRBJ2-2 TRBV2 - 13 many CASRQAMAGELFF TGTGCCAGCAGACAGGCAATGGCCGGGGAGCTGTTTTTT
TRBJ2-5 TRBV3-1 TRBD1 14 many CASSHQGDVETQYF TGTGCCAGCAGTCATCAGGGGGACGTCGAGACCCAGTACTTC
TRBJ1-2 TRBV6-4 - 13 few CASSASPGYGYTF TGTGCCAGCAGTGCCTCCCCCGGATATGGCTACACCTTC
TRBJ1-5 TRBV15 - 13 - CATRGIGNQPQHF TGTGCCACCCGGGGGATTGGCAATCAGCCCCAGCATTTT
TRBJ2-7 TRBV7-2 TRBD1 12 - CASSDRGIEQYF TGTGCCAGCAGTGACAGGGGTATCGAGCAGTACTTC
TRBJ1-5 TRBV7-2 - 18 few CASSLAGAPAYSNQPQHF TGTGCCAGCAGCTTAGCAGGAGCCCCAGCCTATAGCAATCAGCCCCAGCATTTT
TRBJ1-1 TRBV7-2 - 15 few CASSPRGGRNTEAFF TGTGCCAGCAGCCCTAGAGGAGGGAGGAACACTGAAGCTTTCTTT
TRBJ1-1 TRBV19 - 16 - CASYGPGRGDNTEAFF TGTGCCAGCTACGGACCCGGGCGGGGGGACAACACTGAAGCTTTCTTT
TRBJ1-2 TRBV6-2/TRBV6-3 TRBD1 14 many CASSYSVTGDGYTF TGTGCCAGCAGTTACTCGGTAACAGGGGACGGCTACACCTTC
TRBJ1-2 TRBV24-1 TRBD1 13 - CATSDLRQGGYTF TGTGCCACCAGTGATTTGCGGCAGGGGGGATACACCTTC
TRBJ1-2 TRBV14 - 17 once CASSQDSAGLLNYGYTF TGTGCCAGCAGCCAAGACTCGGCAGGGCTCCTGAACTATGGCTACACCTTC
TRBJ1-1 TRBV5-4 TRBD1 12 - CASSSGQFGAFF TGTGCCAGCAGCTCGGGACAGTTTGGAGCTTTCTTT
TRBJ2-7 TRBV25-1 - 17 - CASSEFGSRGRGYEQYF TGTGCCAGCAGTGAATTCGGATCTCGGGGGCGGGGGTACGAGCAGTACTTC
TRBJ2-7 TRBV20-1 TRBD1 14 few CSATTGGSSYEQYF TGCAGTGCTACGACAGGGGGCTCCAGCTACGAGCAGTACTTC
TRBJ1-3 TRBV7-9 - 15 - CASSTDDRGGNTIYF TGTGCCAGCAGCACCGACGACAGAGGAGGAAACACCATATATTTT
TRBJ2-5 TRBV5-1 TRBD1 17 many CASRTGTGPWTMETQYF TGCGCCAGCAGAACAGGGACAGGCCCATGGACAATGGAGACCCAGTACTTC
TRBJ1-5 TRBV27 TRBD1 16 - CASSPWTGGSNQPQHF TGTGCCAGCAGTCCCTGGACAGGGGGAAGCAATCAGCCCCAGCATTTT
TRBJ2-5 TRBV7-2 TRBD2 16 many CASSLAPLAGVETQYF TGTGCCAGCAGCTTAGCCCCACTAGCGGGAGTGGAGACCCAGTACTTC
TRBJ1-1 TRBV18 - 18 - CASSPLPWSTEGNTEAFF TGTGCCAGCTCACCCCTCCCTTGGTCGACAGAAGGGAACACTGAAGCTTTCTTT
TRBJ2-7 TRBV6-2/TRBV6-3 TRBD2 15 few CASSEPSGSSYEQYF TGTGCCAGCAGTGAACCCAGCGGGAGCTCCTACGAGCAGTACTTC
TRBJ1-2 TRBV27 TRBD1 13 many CASSRDRVSGYTF TGTGCCAGCAGTCGGGACAGGGTCAGTGGCTACACCTTC
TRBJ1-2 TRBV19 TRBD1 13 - CACRGTGNYGYTF TGTGCCTGCCGGGGGACAGGGAACTATGGCTACACCTTC
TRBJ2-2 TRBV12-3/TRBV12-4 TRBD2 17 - CASSLEIAGGNTGELFF TGTGCCAGCAGTTTAGAAATAGCGGGAGGTAACACCGGGGAGCTGTTTTTT
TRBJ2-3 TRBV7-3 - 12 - CASSWGGDTQYF TGTGCCAGCAGCTGGGGCGGGGATACGCAGTATTTT
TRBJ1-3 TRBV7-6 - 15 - CASSLAQSFGNTIYF TGTGCCAGCAGCTTAGCTCAGTCCTTCGGAAACACCATATATTTT
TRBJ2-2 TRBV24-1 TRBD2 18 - CATSTNGLAGSNTGELFF TGTGCCACCAGTACTAATGGACTAGCGGGGTCGAACACCGGGGAGCTGTTTTTT
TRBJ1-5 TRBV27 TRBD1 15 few CASRSRVQGNQPQHF TGTGCCAGCAGATCCCGAGTACAGGGGAATCAGCCCCAGCATTTT
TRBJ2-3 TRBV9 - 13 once CASPPRFPDTQYF TGTGCCAGCCCTCCGCGGTTCCCAGATACGCAGTATTTT
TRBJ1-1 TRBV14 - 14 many CASSQGGLGTEAFF TGTGCCAGCAGCCAAGGAGGATTGGGGACTGAAGCTTTCTTT
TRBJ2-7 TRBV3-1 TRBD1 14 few CASSQGRQGGVQYF TGTGCCAGCAGCCAAGGACGACAGGGGGGCGTGCAGTACTTC
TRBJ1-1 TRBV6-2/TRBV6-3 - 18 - CASTQKGRRLPRGTEAFF TGTGCCAGCACTCAAAAAGGTAGGCGGCTGCCGAGGGGCACTGAAGCTTTCTTT
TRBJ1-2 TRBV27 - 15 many CASSPRGNNNYGYTF TGTGCCAGCAGTCCTCGGGGGAACAATAACTATGGCTACACCTTC
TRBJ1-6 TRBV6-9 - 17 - CASSYSPSGRARSPHHF TGTGCCAGCAGTTACTCCCCTTCGGGGAGGGCTCGGTCACCCCACCACTTT
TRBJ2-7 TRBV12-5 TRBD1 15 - CASGLTGTGPYEQYF TGTGCTAGTGGTTTGACCGGGACAGGGCCCTACGAGCAGTACTTC
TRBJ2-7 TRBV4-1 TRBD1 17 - CASSHDNTGQGFYEQYF TGCGCCAGCAGCCACGACAACACGGGACAGGGATTTTACGAGCAGTACTTC
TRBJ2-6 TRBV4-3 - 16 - CASSQDRGSGANVLTF TGCGCCAGCAGCCAAGATAGGGGTTCTGGGGCCAACGTCCTGACTTTC
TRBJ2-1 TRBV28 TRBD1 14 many CASKGTDPYNEQFF TGTGCCAGCAAAGGGACAGACCCTTACAATGAGCAGTTCTTC
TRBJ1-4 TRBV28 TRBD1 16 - CASSTRQGPANEKLFF TGTGCCAGCAGTACCCGACAGGGCCCCGCTAATGAAAAACTGTTTTTT
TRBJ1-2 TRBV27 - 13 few CASSPGGRYGYTF TGTGCCAGCTCCCCGGGGGGCCGCTATGGCTACACCTTC
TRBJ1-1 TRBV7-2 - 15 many CASSQTAVRGPEAFF TGTGCCAGCAGCCAAACCGCAGTGAGGGGTCCTGAAGCTTTCTTT
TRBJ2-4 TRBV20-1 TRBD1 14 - CSAEARRTGKIQYF TGCAGTGCTGAAGCCCGGAGGACAGGGAAGATTCAGTACTTC
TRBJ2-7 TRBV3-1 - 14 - CASSQDRAVVEQYF TGTGCCAGCAGCCAAGACAGGGCAGTGGTGGAGCAGTACTTC
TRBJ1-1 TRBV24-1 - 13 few CATRGLGNTEAFF TGTGCCACCAGGGGGTTGGGGAACACTGAAGCTTTCTTT
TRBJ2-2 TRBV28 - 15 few CASSPPGPNTGELFF TGTGCCAGCAGTCCGCCGGGACCGAACACCGGGGAGCTGTTTTTT
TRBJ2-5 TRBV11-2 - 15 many CASSLMAGPRGTQYF TGTGCCAGCAGCTTAATGGCTGGCCCACGGGGGACCCAGTACTTC
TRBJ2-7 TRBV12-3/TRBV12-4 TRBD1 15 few CASSLRTGSTYEQYF TGTGCCAGCAGTCTACGGACAGGGTCGACCTACGAGCAGTACTTC
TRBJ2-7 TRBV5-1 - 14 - CASSFERITYEQYF TGCGCCAGCAGCTTCGAGAGGATTACCTACGAGCAGTACTTC
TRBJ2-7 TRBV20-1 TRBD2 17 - CSARKSLLAGGPYEQYF TGCAGTGCCCGAAAATCCTTACTAGCGGGAGGGCCCTACGAGCAGTACTTC
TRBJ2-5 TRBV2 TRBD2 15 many CASRSSGRITETQYF TGTGCCAGCAGGTCCAGCGGGAGGATCACAGAGACCCAGTACTTC
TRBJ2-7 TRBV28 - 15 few CASSSFRGQSGEQYF TGTGCCAGCAGTTCATTCAGGGGCCAATCCGGGGAGCAGTACTTC
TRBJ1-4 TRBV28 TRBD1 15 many CASNVPGTGTEKLFF TGTGCCAGTAATGTTCCCGGGACAGGGACCGAAAAACTGTTTTTT
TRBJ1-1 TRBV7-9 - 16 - CASSPTTGTLNTEAFF TGTGCCAGCAGCCCGACGACGGGTACCTTGAACACTGAAGCTTTCTTT
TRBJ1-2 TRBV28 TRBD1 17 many CASSSLGTGGVNYGYTF TGTGCCAGCAGTTCCCTCGGGACAGGGGGCGTTAACTATGGCTACACCTTC